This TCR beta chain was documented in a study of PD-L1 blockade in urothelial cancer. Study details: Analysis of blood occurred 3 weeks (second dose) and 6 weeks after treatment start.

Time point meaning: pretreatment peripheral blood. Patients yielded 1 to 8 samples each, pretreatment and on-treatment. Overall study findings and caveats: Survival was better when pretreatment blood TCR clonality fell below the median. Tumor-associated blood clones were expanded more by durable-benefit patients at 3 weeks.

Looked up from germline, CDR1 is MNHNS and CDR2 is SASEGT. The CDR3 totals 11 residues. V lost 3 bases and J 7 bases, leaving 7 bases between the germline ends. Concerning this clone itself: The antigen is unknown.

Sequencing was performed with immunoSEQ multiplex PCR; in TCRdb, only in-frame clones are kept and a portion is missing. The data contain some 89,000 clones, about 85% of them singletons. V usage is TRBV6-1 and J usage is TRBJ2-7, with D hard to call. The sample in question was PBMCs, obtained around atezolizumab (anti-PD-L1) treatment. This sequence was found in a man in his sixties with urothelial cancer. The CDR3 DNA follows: TGTGCCAGCAGTGAGGCTTATGAGCAGTACTTC. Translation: CASSEAYEQYF.